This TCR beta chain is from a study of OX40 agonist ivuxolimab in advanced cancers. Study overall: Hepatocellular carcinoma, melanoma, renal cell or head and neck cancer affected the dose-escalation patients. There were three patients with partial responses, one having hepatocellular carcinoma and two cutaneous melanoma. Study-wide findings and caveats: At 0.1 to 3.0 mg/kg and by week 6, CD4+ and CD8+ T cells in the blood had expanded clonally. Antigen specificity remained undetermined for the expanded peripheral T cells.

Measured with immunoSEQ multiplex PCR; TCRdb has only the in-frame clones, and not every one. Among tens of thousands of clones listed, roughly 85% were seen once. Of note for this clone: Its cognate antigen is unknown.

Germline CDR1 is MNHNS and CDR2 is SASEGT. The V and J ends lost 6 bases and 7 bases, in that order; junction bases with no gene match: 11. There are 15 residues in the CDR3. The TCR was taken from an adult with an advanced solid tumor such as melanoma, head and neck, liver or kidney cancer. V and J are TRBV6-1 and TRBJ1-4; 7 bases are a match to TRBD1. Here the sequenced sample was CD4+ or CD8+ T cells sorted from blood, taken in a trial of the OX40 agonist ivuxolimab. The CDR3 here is CASRETTGRTEKLFF. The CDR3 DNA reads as TGTGCCAGCAGAGAAACGACAGGGAGAACTGAAAAACTGTTTTTT.